Detailed here is one T cell receptor (beta chain). The antigen is not known. Clones were read by immunoSEQ multiplex PCR, and TCRdb kept only the in-frame ones, dropping some. This sample has 300,000 to 350,000 clones, with around 90% found just once. Regarding treatment: some 20 received Ad26.COV2.S at low or high dose, single or two shots; about 5 received placebo; per-sample allocation not given. Following the first vaccine or placebo injection, samples were taken on day 63. An Ad26 vector that expressed Wuhan-strain SARS-CoV-2 spike constituted the vaccine. CDR1 MGHRA and CDR2 YSYEKL come from the germline V gene. Trimming removed 4 bases from V and 0 bases from J; junction bases left unmatched: 13. The CDR3 runs 20 residues. The entry originates in a study of Ad26.COV2.S vaccination and SARS-CoV-2 variants. Points from the study as a whole: Analyses that measured TCR breadth and depth may have underestimated total T cell responses.

The sequencing here drew on peripheral blood, taken in a trial of Ad26.COV2.S vaccine versus placebo. The receptor was derived from a person between 18 and 59 years old who received the Ad26.COV2.S COVID-19 vaccine or a placebo. The chain uses TRBV4-1 and TRBJ2-1; 12 bases align to TRBD2. The CDR3 spells CASSPGGRLAGALSYNEQFF. CDR3 sequence (DNA): TGCGCCAGCAGCCCAGGAGGAAGACTAGCGGGGGCTCTCTCCTACAATGAGCAGTTCTTC.